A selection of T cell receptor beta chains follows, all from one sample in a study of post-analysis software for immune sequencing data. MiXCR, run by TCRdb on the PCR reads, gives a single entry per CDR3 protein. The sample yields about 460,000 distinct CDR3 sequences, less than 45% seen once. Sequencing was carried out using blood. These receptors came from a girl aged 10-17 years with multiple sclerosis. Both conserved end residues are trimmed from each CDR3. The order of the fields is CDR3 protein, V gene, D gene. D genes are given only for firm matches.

ASSSSSREQY | TRBV28 | NA
ASLQGRENTQY | TRBV28 | NA
ASSPPDRETVYGYT | TRBV28 | TRBD1
ASSEGAYEQY | TRBV9 | NA
AISESWQSYGYT | TRBV10-3 | NA
SARNLAGSNEKLF | TRBV20-1 | NA
ASSFGVEAF | TRBV6-1 | NA
ASSGRDGRRGKLF | TRBV6-1 | NA
ASSFVGGNEQY | TRBV7-3 | NA
SARKGLAGGIEQF | TRBV20-1 | TRBD2
ASSLTDRVNSPLH | TRBV6-5 | TRBD1
SATSGRADSEQF | TRBV20-1 | TRBD2
SARDLGLAGWEDSYEQY | TRBV20-1 | TRBD2
AIRTGASYEQY | TRBV10-3 | TRBD1
ASSPPPKGTQY | TRBV7-8 | NA
ASSVAGDNEQF | TRBV9 | NA
ASSLRRGETQY | TRBV27 | NA
ASSTGGQPQH | TRBV12-3/TRBV12-4 | NA